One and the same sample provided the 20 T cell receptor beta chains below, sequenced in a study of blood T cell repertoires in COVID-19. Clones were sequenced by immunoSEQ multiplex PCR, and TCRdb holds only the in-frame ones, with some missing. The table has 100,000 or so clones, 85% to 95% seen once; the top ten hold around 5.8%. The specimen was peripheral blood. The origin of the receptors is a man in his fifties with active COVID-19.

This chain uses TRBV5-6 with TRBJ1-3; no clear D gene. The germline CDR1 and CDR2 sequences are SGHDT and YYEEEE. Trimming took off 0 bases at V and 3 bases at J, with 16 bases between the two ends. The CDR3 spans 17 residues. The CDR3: CASSLVVGDLGGNTIYF. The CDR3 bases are TGTGCCAGCAGCTTGGTAGTTGGTGACCTAGGTGGAAACACCATATATTTT.

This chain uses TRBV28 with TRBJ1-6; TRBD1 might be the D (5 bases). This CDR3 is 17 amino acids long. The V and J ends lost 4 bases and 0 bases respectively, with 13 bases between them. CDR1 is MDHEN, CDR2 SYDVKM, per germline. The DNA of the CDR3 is TGTGCCAGCAGTTATGGGACTTCCCGCTCCTATAATTCACCCCTCCACTTT. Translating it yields CASSYGTSRSYNSPLHF.

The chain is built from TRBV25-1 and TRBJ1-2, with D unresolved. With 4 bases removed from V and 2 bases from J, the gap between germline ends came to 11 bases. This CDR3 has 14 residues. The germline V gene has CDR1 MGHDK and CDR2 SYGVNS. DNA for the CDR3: TGTGCCAGCAGTGTACAGTCGAGAAACTATGGCTACACCTTC. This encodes CASSVQSRNYGYTF.

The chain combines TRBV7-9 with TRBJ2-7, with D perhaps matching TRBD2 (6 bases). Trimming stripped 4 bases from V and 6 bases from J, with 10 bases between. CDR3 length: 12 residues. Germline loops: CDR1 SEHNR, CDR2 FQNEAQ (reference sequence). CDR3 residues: CASSSLGGEQYF. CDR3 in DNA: TGTGCCAGCAGCTCTTTGGGGGGCGAGCAGTACTTC.

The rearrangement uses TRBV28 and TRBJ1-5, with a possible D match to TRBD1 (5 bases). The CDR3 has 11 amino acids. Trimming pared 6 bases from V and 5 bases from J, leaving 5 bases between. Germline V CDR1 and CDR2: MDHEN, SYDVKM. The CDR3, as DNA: TGTGCCAGCAGCAGGGATCAGCCCCAGCATTTT. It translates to CASSRDQPQHF.

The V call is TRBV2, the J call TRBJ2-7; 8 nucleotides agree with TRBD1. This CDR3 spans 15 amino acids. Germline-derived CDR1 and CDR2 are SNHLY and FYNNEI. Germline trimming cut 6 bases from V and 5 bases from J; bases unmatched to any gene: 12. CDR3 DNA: TGTGCCAGCAGCTCAGACAGGGGAGGTTTTCACGAGCAGTACTTC. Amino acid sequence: CASSSDRGGFHEQYF. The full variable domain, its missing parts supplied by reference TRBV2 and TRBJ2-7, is EPEVTQTPSHQVTQMGQEVILRCVPISNHLYFYWYRQILGQKVEFLVSFYNNEISEKSEIFDDQFSVERPDGSNFTLKIRSTKLEDSAMYFCASSSDRGGFHEQYFGPGTRLTVT.

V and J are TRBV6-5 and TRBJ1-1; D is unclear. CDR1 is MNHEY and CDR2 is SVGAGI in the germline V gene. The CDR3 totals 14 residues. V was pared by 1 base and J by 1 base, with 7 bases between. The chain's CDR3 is CASSYFDKNTEAFF. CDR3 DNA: TGTGCCAGCAGTTACTTTGACAAGAACACTGAAGCTTTCTTT.

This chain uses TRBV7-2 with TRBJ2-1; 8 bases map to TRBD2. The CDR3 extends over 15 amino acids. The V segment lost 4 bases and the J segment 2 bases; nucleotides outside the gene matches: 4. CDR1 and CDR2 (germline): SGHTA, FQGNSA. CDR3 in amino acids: CASSYSGTPYNEQFF. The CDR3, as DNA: TGTGCCAGCAGCTATAGCGGGACCCCCTACAATGAGCAGTTCTTC.

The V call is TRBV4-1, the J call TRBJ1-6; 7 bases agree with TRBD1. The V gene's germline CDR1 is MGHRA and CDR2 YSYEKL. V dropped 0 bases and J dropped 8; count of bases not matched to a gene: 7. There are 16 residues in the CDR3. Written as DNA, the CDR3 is TGCGCCAGCAGCCAAGATGAGGACAGGCGGGATTCACCCCTCCACTTT. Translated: CASSQDEDRRDSPLHF.

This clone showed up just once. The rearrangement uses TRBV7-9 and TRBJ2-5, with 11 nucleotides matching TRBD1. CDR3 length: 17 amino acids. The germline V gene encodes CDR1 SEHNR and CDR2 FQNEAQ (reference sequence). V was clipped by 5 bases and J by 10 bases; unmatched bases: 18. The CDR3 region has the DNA TGTGCCAGCAGCAAGGACAGGGGGCGCCCGGTCTCGTGGGACCAGTACTTC. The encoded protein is CASSKDRGRPVSWDQYF.

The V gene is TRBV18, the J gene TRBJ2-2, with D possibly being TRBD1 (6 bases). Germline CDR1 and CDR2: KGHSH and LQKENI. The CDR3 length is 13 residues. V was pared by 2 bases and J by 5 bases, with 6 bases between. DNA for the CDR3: TGTGCCAGCTCACCAGACAGGACCGGGGAGCTGTTTTTT. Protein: CASSPDRTGELFF.

The CDR3 region is CASTYLGQGRQPQHF. The CDR3 nucleotides are TGTGCCAGCACTTACCTCGGACAGGGGAGACAGCCCCAGCATTTT. The chain links TRBV28 to TRBJ1-5; 9 nucleotides line up with TRBD1. Trimming removed 7 bases from V and 7 bases from J; junction bases left unmatched: 11. Per the germline V gene, CDR1 is MDHEN and CDR2 is SYDVKM. This CDR3 contains 15 residues.

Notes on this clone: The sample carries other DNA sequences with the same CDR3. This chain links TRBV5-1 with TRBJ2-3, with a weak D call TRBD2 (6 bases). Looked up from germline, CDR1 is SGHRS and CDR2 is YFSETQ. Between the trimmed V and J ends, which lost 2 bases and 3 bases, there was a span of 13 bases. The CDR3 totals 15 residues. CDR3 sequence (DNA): TGCGCCAGCAGCTTTGGGGGGAGTAGTACAGATACGCAGTATTTT. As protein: CASSFGGSSTDTQYF.

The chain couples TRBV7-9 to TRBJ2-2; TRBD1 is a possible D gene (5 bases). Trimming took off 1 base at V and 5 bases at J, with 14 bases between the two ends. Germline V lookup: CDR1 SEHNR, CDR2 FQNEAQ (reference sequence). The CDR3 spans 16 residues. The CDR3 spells CASSLVGQGRTGELFF. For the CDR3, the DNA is TGTGCCAGCAGCTTAGTCGGTCAGGGAAGAACCGGGGAGCTGTTTTTT.

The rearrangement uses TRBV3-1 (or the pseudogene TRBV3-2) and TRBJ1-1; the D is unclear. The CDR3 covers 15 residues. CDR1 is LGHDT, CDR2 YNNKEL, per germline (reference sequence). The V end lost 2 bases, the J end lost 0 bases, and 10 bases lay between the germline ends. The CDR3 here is CASSQMAVMNTEAFF. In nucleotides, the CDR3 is TGTGCCAGCAGCCAAATGGCAGTGATGAACACTGAAGCTTTCTTT.

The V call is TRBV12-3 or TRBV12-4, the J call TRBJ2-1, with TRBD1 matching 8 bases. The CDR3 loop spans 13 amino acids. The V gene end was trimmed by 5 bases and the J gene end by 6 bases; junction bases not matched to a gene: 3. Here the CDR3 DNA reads TGTGCCAGCAGTACAACAGGGGGCAATGAGCAGTTCTTC. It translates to CASSTTGGNEQFF.

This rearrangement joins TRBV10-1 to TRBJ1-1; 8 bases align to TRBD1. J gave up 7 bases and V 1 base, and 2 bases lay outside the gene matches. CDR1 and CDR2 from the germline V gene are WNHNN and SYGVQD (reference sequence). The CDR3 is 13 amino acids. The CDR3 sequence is CASSELTGDEAFF. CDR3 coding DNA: TGCGCCAGCAGTGAGTTGACAGGGGATGAAGCTTTCTTT.

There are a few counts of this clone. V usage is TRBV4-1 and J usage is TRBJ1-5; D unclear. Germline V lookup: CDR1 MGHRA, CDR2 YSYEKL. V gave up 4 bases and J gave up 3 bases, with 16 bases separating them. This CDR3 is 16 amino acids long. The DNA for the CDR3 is TGCGCCAGCAGCCTCAGCATTAGCAGTGACAATCAGCCCCAGCATTTT. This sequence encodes CASSLSISSDNQPQHF.

The CDR3 here is CASSIGLAASTDTQYF. In nucleotides, the CDR3 is TGTGCCAGCAGCATTGGACTAGCGGCTAGCACAGATACGCAGTATTTT. V gene TRBV7-2 combines with J gene TRBJ2-3, with 10 nucleotides matching TRBD2. The V gene's germline CDR1 is SGHTA and CDR2 FQGNSA. V lost 5 bases and J lost 0; bases outside the gene matches: 5. CDR3 size: 16 residues.

The CDR3: CASSYGPAVGGSDTQYF. CDR3 sequence (DNA): TGTGCCAGCAGCTACGGACCGGCAGTCGGAGGTTCAGATACGCAGTATTTT. The chain has TRBV28 and TRBJ2-3; D possibly corresponds to TRBD2 (5 bases). The germline V gene encodes CDR1 MDHEN and CDR2 SYDVKM. V was trimmed by 6 bases and J by 4 bases, leaving 23 bases between them. The CDR3 is 17 amino acids. The variable domain in full, with the rest retrieved from reference TRBV28 and TRBJ2-3, is DVKVTQSSRYLVKRTGEKVFLECVQDMDHENMFWYRQDPGLGLRLIYFSYDVKMKEKGDIPEGYSVSREKKERFSLILESASTNQTSMYLCASSYGPAVGGSDTQYFGPGTRLTVL.